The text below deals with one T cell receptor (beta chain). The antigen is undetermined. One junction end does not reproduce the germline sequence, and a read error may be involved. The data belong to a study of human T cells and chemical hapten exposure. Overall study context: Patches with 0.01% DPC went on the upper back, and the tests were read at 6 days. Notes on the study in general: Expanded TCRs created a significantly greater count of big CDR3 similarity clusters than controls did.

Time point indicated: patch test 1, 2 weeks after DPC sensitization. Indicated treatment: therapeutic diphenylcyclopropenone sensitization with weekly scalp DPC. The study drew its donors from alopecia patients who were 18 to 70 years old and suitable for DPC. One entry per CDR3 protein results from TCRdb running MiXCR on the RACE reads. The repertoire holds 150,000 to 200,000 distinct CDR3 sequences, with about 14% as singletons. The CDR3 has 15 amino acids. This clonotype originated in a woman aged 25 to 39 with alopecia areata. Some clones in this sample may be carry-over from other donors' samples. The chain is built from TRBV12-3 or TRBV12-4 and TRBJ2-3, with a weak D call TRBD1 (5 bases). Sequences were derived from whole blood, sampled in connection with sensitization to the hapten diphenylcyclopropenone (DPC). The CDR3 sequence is CASSKNMGRTDTQYF. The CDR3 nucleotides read TGTGCCAGTAGTAAAAATATGGGGCGAACAGATACGCAGTATTTC.